The 11 T cell receptor beta chains listed next were all sequenced from one sample in a study of CD8 T cells in ankylosing spondylitis. In TCRdb, the 5' RACE reads were re-called with MiXCR into one record per CDR3 protein. The table includes 350,000 or so distinct CDR3 sequences, roughly 14% detected once. Sequenced material: blood, either unsorted or a sorted T cell fraction (not recorded which). These receptor sequences come from a male donor with ankylosing spondylitis or in good health (not recorded which).

This clonotype was counted only a few times. The chain joins TRBV20-1 to TRBJ1-1; possible D gene TRBD1, 5 bases. Trimming left V 5 bases short and J 7 bases short, with 14 bases between. The CDR3 loop spans 12 amino acids. Germline V gene sequence: CDR1 DFQATT, CDR2 SNEGSKA (reference sequence). CDR3 nucleotides: TGCAGTGCTCCGGTCCTGGGGGATGAAGCTTTCTTT. This encodes CSAPVLGDEAFF.

V and J are TRBV19 and TRBJ1-2; tentatively, D is TRBD1 (6 bases). The CDR3 runs 13 residues. V lost 6 bases, J lost 6 bases, and 14 bases lay in between. The germline CDR1 and CDR2 sequences are LNHDA and SQIVND (reference sequence). The CDR3 DNA reads as TGTGCCAGTAGCCTCAGACAGGTTGATGGCTACACCTTC. Its translation: CASSLRQVDGYTF.

The chain is built from TRBV20-1 and TRBJ2-4; D ambiguous. The CDR3 extends over 14 amino acids. CDR1 and CDR2 (germline): DFQATT, SNEGSKA (reference sequence). V lost 3 bases to trimming and J lost 1 base, with 10 bases between them. The CDR3 region has the DNA TGCAGTGCTAGTGAATATGGGGCCAAAAACATTCAGTACTTC. Protein product: CSASEYGAKNIQYF.

Written as DNA, the CDR3 is TGTGCCACCAGCAGAGATCGTGGGGGCGGGACAGATACGCAGTATTTT. Translating it yields CATSRDRGGGTDTQYF. The chain combines TRBV15 with TRBJ2-3; maybe TRBD1 (6 bases). Germline V gives CDR1 LNHNV, CDR2 YYDKDF (reference sequence). The V end was cut by 0 bases, the J end by 3 bases, with 13 bases between. CDR3 length equals 16 residues.

The chain uses TRBV4-2 and TRBJ2-7; a weak D match, TRBD2 (6 bases). This CDR3 has 15 residues. CDR1 is LGHNA, CDR2 YNFKEQ, per germline. Deletions cut 0 bases from V and 2 bases from J, with 11 bases between. The DNA of the CDR3 is TGTGCCAGCAGCCAAGACGGGGGAGGCACCTACGAGCAGTACTTC. Encoded protein: CASSQDGGGTYEQYF.

V gene TRBV20-1 combines with J gene TRBJ2-1, with 8 bases fitting TRBD2. The CDR3 contains 13 residues. Germline V lookup: CDR1 DFQATT, CDR2 SNEGSKA (reference sequence). V shed 7 bases and J 12 bases; nucleotides not matched to a gene: 14. CDR3 amino acids: CSGRPSRLAGQFF. DNA of the CDR3: TGCAGTGGCCGGCCCTCCCGGCTAGCGGGGCAGTTCTTC.

There are a few counts of this clonotype. This chain links TRBV12-3 or TRBV12-4 with TRBJ2-4; 8 bases agree with TRBD1. Trimming cost V 6 bases and J 8 bases; bases outside gene matches: 6. The CDR3 has 13 amino acids. CDR3 protein: CASSQDRGDIQYF. The CDR3 region has the DNA TGTGCCAGCAGCCAAGACAGGGGAGACATTCAGTACTTC.

Many counts were recorded for this clonotype. The rearrangement links TRBV11-2 to TRBJ2-2; D might be TRBD1 or TRBD2, each matching 5 bases. The V gene's germline CDR1 is SGHAT and CDR2 FQNNGV. With 5 bases removed from V and 1 base from J, the gap between germline ends came to 8 bases. The length of the CDR3 is 14 residues. CDR3 DNA sequence: TGTGCCAGCAGCCGGGACCGGAACACCGGGGAGCTGTTTTTT. This codes for CASSRDRNTGELFF.

The table lists this clonotype with a few counts. The chain employs TRBV5-6 and TRBJ1-5; maybe TRBD1 (6 bases). Trimming left V 4 bases short and J 11 bases short, with 19 bases between. The V gene's germline CDR1 is SGHDT and CDR2 YYEEEE. CDR3 size: 14 residues. In DNA, the CDR3 is TGTGCCAGCAGCCGCGACAGGACGACGGCGGCCCAGCATTTT. Its translation: CASSRDRTTAAQHF.

V usage is TRBV2 and J usage is TRBJ1-1; D may be TRBD1 (5 bases). V gave up 0 bases and J gave up 3 bases, with 8 bases separating them. Germline CDR1 SNHLY, CDR2 FYNNEI. The CDR3 consists of 14 residues. CDR3 loop: CASSEARGDTEAFF. DNA of the CDR3: TGTGCCAGCAGTGAAGCAAGAGGGGACACTGAAGCTTTCTTT.

This clonotype was counted many times. The J gene is TRBJ2-1, the V gene TRBV12-3 or TRBV12-4, with 9 bases lining up with TRBD2. The junction had 11 bases not matched to a gene; V was cut back by 7 bases and J by 4 bases. This CDR3 region has 16 residues. CDR3 amino acids: CASTLGRAGGYNEQFF. CDR3 bases: TGTGCCAGCACCCTTGGTCGAGCGGGAGGTTACAATGAGCAGTTCTTC.